The text below deals with one TCR beta chain. Its antigen is undetermined. This entry is derived from a study of CD8 T cells in Susac syndrome. Whole-study context: There were five or six sequenced Susac syndrome patients with active disease and under ten in remission. There were Susac syndrome patients who were therapy-naive at blood draw, others on corticosteroids, and others on intravenous immunoglobulin alone. Overall study results and limits: CD4+ repertoires of Susac syndrome patients lacked detectable clonal expansion.

V shed 6 bases and J shed 1 base, with 20 bases lying between them. The CDR3 is 17 residues long. The germline gives CDR1 SGHAT, CDR2 FQNNGV. RNA totalling roughly 0.5 to 1 ug underwent reverse transcription with random hexamers. The amplification used immunoSEQ multiplex PCR on TCR beta CDR3; it spanned 54 Vbeta and 13 Jbeta. TCRdb recomputed calls from the immunoSEQ multiplex PCR reads with MiXCR, one row per CDR3 protein. The table includes over 150,000 distinct CDR3 sequences, about 95% detected once. J is TRBJ2-3 and V is TRBV11-2; D might be TRBD1 (5 bases). The sample consisted of CD4+ T cells from PBMCs. This receptor was taken from a human donor with Susac syndrome. The CDR3 protein is CASRVGPRAARTDTQYF. In DNA form, the CDR3 reads TGTGCCAGCAGAGTGGGGCCCCGGGCGGCACGCACAGATACGCAGTATTTT.